This T cell receptor (beta chain) was identified during a study of T-cell reconstitution after alpha-beta-depleted transplantation in children. The V gene's germline CDR1 is SGDLS and CDR2 YYNGEE. The CDR3 is made up of 15 amino acids. V gave up 4 bases and J gave up 0 bases, with 14 bases separating them. During its preparation, the TCRbeta library received unique molecular identifiers. In TCRdb, the PCR reads were re-called with MiXCR into one record per CDR3 protein. The repertoire holds some 550,000 distinct CDR3 sequences, with about 16% as singletons. This clonotype was counted between two and nine times.

The chain employs TRBV9 and TRBJ2-7; D may be TRBD2 (6 bases). The source of this sequence is a human donor who donated a stem cell graft to a child with acute lymphoblastic leukemia. Specimen: PBMCs from the stem cell graft donor, collected from the stem cell graft. The CDR3 region has the DNA TGTGCCAGCAGCCGAGGGGACTTCGCCTCCTACGAGCAGTACTTC. Its protein is CASSRGDFASYEQYF.